One and the same sample provided the 29 T cell receptor beta chains below, sequenced in a study of blood T cell repertoires in COVID-19 (TCRdb year 2020). Receptors were amplified or captured by the immunoSEQ multiplex PCR assay. TCRdb carries this immuneACCESS record with in-frame sequences only. Its versions omit some clonotypes, under half of them owing to an unresolved V gene in the studies checked, with the rest unexplained. The sample table records more than 200,000 clones; 80% to 90% of these occur just once. The ten biggest clones cover almost 2% of the sample. Material: peripheral blood. The receptors originated from a man between 25 and 39 years old with active or convalescent COVID-19.

This clone was found a few times. The rearrangement uses TRBV19 and TRBJ1-1, with no clear D. V lost 5 bases and J lost 3, with 7 bases in between. Germline-derived CDR1 and CDR2 are LNHDA and SQIVND (reference sequence). The CDR3 totals 12 residues. The CDR3, as DNA: TGTGCCAGTAGTTGGTCGGACACTGAAGCTTTCTTT. Translated, it gives CASSWSDTEAFF. The variable domain in full, completed from reference TRBV19 and TRBJ1-1, reads DGGITQSPKYLFRKEGQNVTLSCEQNLNHDAMYWYRQDPGQGLRLIYYSQIVNDFQKGDIAEGYSVSREKKESFPLTVTSAQKNPTAFYLCASSWSDTEAFFGQGTRLTVV.

The rearrangement links TRBV4-1 to TRBJ2-3; 7 bases line up with TRBD1. The CDR3 has 16 residues. The V gene end was trimmed by 4 bases and the J gene end by 3 bases; junction bases not matched to a gene: 10. Germline lookup yields CDR1 MGHRA and CDR2 YSYEKL. The CDR3 nucleotides read TGCGCCAGCAGCCGACAAACCACAGGGGTAACAGATACGCAGTATTTT. Translating it yields CASSRQTTGVTDTQYF.

This chain joins TRBV13 and TRBJ2-2; weak D call: TRBD1 (5 bases). Germline V gives CDR1 PRHDT, CDR2 FYEKMQ (reference sequence). V shed 3 bases and J shed 6 bases, with 11 bases lying between them. This CDR3 is 14 amino acids long. The CDR3 nucleotides read TGTGCCAGCAGCTTCCAGGGCTCTGCCGGGGAGCTGTTTTTT. This encodes CASSFQGSAGELFF.

The V gene is TRBV30, the J gene TRBJ2-1, with D perhaps matching TRBD1 (6 bases). Germline-derived CDR1 and CDR2 are GTSNPN and SVGIG (reference sequence). CDR3 length equals 13 residues. Trimming pared 2 bases from V and 2 bases from J, leaving 7 bases between. CDR3 nucleotides: TGTGCCTGGAGTAGGACAGCCTACAATGAGCAGTTCTTC. It yields the protein CAWSRTAYNEQFF. Full variable domain (missing parts from reference TRBV30 and TRBJ2-1): SQTIHQWPATLVQPVGSPLSLECTVEGTSNPNLYWYRQAAGRGLQLLFYSVGIGQISSEVPQNLSASRPQDRQFILSSKKLLLSDSGFYLCAWSRTAYNEQFFGPGTRLTVL.

The rearrangement joins TRBV29-1 to TRBJ1-1; 9 nucleotides line up with TRBD1. V lost 6 bases, J lost 5 bases, and 19 bases stayed unmatched. The germline V gene has CDR1 SQVTM and CDR2 ANQGSEA. The CDR3 consists of 17 residues. CDR3 protein: CSVSGTGYTRGETEAFF. CDR3 DNA sequence: TGCAGCGTATCCGGGACAGGGTACACAAGGGGGGAAACTGAAGCTTTCTTT.

The V call is TRBV9, the J call TRBJ2-2, with TRBD1 matching 12 bases. CDR1 SGDLS and CDR2 YYNGEE come from the germline V gene. This CDR3 comprises 16 residues. The J segment lost 3 bases and the V segment lost 3 bases, leaving 3 bases of the junction unmatched. Here the CDR3 reads CASSEGQGADTGELFF. In DNA form, the CDR3 reads TGTGCCAGCAGCGAGGGACAGGGGGCGGACACCGGGGAGCTGTTTTTT.

This rearrangement joins TRBV5-6 to TRBJ2-7, with a weak D call TRBD2 (5 bases). This CDR3 is built from 17 residues. Trimming pared 4 bases from V and 1 base from J, leaving 21 bases between. Per the germline V gene, CDR1 is SGHDT and CDR2 is YYEEEE. The CDR3 reads CASSGEGMARRSYEQYF. DNA of the CDR3: TGTGCCAGCAGCGGAGAGGGTATGGCGAGACGTTCCTACGAGCAGTACTTC.

The chain joins TRBV18 to TRBJ2-5, with 10 bases matching TRBD1. The CDR3 loop spans 16 amino acids. Germline CDR1 KGHSH, CDR2 LQKENI. V shed 4 bases, J shed 2 bases, and the junction held 7 bases outside the gene matches. CDR3 sequence: CASSLGQGGTQETQYF. DNA of the CDR3: TGTGCCAGCTCACTTGGACAGGGGGGTACACAAGAGACCCAGTACTTC. Full variable domain (missing parts from reference TRBV18 and TRBJ2-5): NAGVMQNPRHLVRRRGQEARLRCSPMKGHSHVYWYRQLPEEGLKFMVYLQKENIIDESGMPKERFSAEFPKEGPSILRIQQVVRGDSAAYFCASSLGQGGTQETQYFGPGTRLLVL.

The CDR3 region is CASSYWDRGETQYF. The CDR3 DNA follows: TGTGCCAGCAGTTACTGGGACAGGGGGGAGACCCAGTACTTC. V gene TRBV6-5 combines with J gene TRBJ2-5, with TRBD1 matching over 11 bases. CDR1 and CDR2 (germline): MNHEY, SVGAGI. This CDR3 spans 14 amino acids. V shed 1 base, J shed 5 bases, and the junction held 0 bases outside the gene matches.

V usage is TRBV6-5 and J usage is TRBJ1-1; D may be TRBD1 (6 bases). This CDR3 contains 14 residues. The germline V gene has CDR1 MNHEY and CDR2 SVGAGI. V was clipped by 7 bases and J by 2 bases, with 14 bases between them. For the CDR3, the DNA is TGTGCCAGCACAGAGGGGGGGACCAACACTGAAGCTTTCTTT. Translated, it gives CASTEGGTNTEAFF.

In DNA, the CDR3 is TGTGCCAGCAGCGGGGGGCCCAACCCCTACGAGCAGTACTTC. Protein: CASSGGPNPYEQYF. V gene TRBV6-5 combines with J gene TRBJ2-7; D perhaps matches TRBD2 (7 bases). Germline assignment: CDR1 MNHEY and CDR2 SVGAGI. The V end lost 6 bases, the J end lost 2 bases, and 14 bases lay between the germline ends. CDR3 length: 14 residues.

The chain carries TRBV19 and TRBJ2-7, with 9 bases aligning to TRBD1. CDR1 is LNHDA and CDR2 is SQIVND in the germline V gene (reference sequence). CDR3 length: 17 amino acids. Unmatched junction bases numbered 19, after V lost 6 bases and J lost 7 bases. As DNA, the CDR3 is TGTGCCAGTAGCCCCTGGGGGACAGGGTTCCAACGTGGGGAGCAGTACTTC. It translates to CASSPWGTGFQRGEQYF.

The chain is built from TRBV6-5 and TRBJ1-1; a weak D match, TRBD1 (6 bases). The germline gives CDR1 MNHEY, CDR2 SVGAGI. The V end was cut by 2 bases, the J end by 6 bases, with 7 bases between. The CDR3 sequence is 12 residues long. The CDR3 DNA sequence: TGTGCCAGCAGTTACAACAGGGCTGAAGCTTTCTTT. This gives the protein CASSYNRAEAFF.

The chain joins TRBV15 to TRBJ1-1; D not resolved. CDR1 and CDR2 (germline): LNHNV, YYDKDF (reference sequence). The CDR3 has 14 amino acids. V gave up 4 bases and J gave up 3 bases, with 12 bases separating them. CDR3 amino acids: CATSNSYLDTEAFF. The CDR3 bases are TGTGCCACCAGCAACAGCTACTTAGACACTGAAGCTTTCTTT.

The gene calls are TRBV2 and TRBJ2-2; the match to TRBD2 covers 9 bases. V was clipped by 6 bases and J by 6 bases; unmatched bases: 5. The germline V gene encodes CDR1 SNHLY and CDR2 FYNNEI. The CDR3 sequence is 14 residues long. The DNA of the CDR3 is TGTGCCAGCAGGCGGGGGGGCCAGGCCGGGGAGCTGTTTTTT. Its translation: CASRRGGQAGELFF.

CDR3 loop: CASSWTAGEPQHF. CDR3 nucleotides: TGTGCCAGCAGCTGGACAGCCGGAGAGCCCCAGCATTTT. The V gene is TRBV7-9, the J gene TRBJ1-5, with D perhaps matching TRBD1 (6 bases). Trimming removed 4 bases at V and 8 bases at J, with 12 bases between. Germline V CDR1 and CDR2: SEHNR, FQNEAQ (reference sequence). This CDR3 is 13 amino acids long.

J is TRBJ1-5 and V is TRBV30, with D possibly being TRBD1 (6 bases). In germline, CDR1 is GTSNPN, CDR2 SVGIG (reference sequence). The CDR3 spans 17 residues. V gave up 2 bases and J gave up 0 bases, with 17 bases separating them. This CDR3 reads CAWSSPRTDYSNQPQHF. The DNA for the CDR3 is TGTGCCTGGAGTTCCCCCCGGACAGATTATAGCAATCAGCCCCAGCATTTT.

DNA for the CDR3: TGTGCCAGCAGCCCCATCGACAGGGGATCTTACACCGGGGAGCTGTTTTTT. This sequence encodes CASSPIDRGSYTGELFF. This chain links TRBV7-8 with TRBJ2-2; TRBD1 matches at 8 bases. The V segment lost 5 bases and the J segment 3 bases; nucleotides outside the gene matches: 11. The CDR3 runs 17 residues. CDR1 and CDR2 (germline): SGHVS, FQNEAQ.

V usage is TRBV19 and J usage is TRBJ1-2; 9 bases match TRBD1. Germline V gene data show CDR1 as LNHDA and CDR2 as SQIVND (reference sequence). The CDR3 covers 16 residues. J lost 2 bases, V lost 3 bases, and 7 bases had no gene match. The CDR3, as DNA: TGTGCCAGTAGTATTCGGGGACAGGGAGGCAACTATGGCTACACCTTC. This encodes CASSIRGQGGNYGYTF.

The rearrangement uses TRBV4-1 and TRBJ2-3; TRBD2 might be the D (6 bases). Germline loops: CDR1 MGHRA, CDR2 YSYEKL. This CDR3 contains 16 residues. The V end lost 1 base, the J end lost 5 bases, and 16 bases lay between the germline ends. The CDR3 DNA sequence: TGCGCCAGCAGCCAAGTAGGGAAGCGGGTTGGAGATACGCAGTATTTT. This encodes CASSQVGKRVGDTQYF.

This sequence joins TRBV7-9 and TRBJ2-3; maybe TRBD1 (6 bases). V lost 3 bases to trimming and J lost 5 bases, with 15 bases between them. Germline loops: CDR1 SEHNR, CDR2 FQNEAQ (reference sequence). The CDR3 is 15 residues long. This CDR3 reads CASSFPWTEGDTQYF. The CDR3 region has the DNA TGTGCCAGCAGCTTCCCTTGGACAGAAGGAGATACGCAGTATTTT.

The chain joins TRBV5-6 to TRBJ1-1; TRBD1 aligns across 12 bases. The J segment lost 3 bases and the V segment lost 6 bases, leaving 6 bases of the junction unmatched. Looked up from germline, CDR1 is SGHDT and CDR2 is YYEEEE. The CDR3 covers 15 residues. CDR3 coding DNA: TGTGCCAGCAATACCGGGACAGGGGGCTACACTGAAGCTTTCTTT. Translation gives CASNTGTGGYTEAFF.

The chain links TRBV28 to TRBJ2-7; tentative D call: TRBD1 (6 bases). The CDR3 consists of 14 residues. Trimming stripped 9 bases from V and 9 bases from J, with 24 bases between. CDR1 and CDR2 from the germline V gene are MDHEN and SYDVKM. The CDR3, as DNA: TGTGCCAGTTGGGGGTGGGACACCTACCAGGGGCAGTACTTC. Amino acids: CASWGWDTYQGQYF.

The CDR3 DNA is TGTGCCAGCACCCCCGGGCTCCCCAGGGGGAACACTGAAGCTTTCTTT. Amino acids: CASTPGLPRGNTEAFF. The chain couples TRBV7-2 to TRBJ1-1; possible D gene TRBD1, 6 bases. Trimming stripped 7 bases from V and 1 base from J, with 19 bases between. This CDR3 is 16 amino acids long. The V gene's germline CDR1 is SGHTA and CDR2 FQGNSA.

The J gene is TRBJ2-3, the V gene TRBV28; 9 bases align to TRBD1. There are 18 residues in the CDR3. CDR1 is MDHEN and CDR2 is SYDVKM in the germline V gene. V shed 2 bases, J shed 2 bases, and the junction held 11 bases outside the gene matches. As DNA, the CDR3 is TGTGCCAGCAGTTTAAATGGGGCCGGGACAGGGATCACAGATACGCAGTATTTT. Amino acid sequence: CASSLNGAGTGITDTQYF.

The chain has TRBV11-2 and TRBJ2-7, with a tentative D call TRBD1 (5 bases). Germline V lookup: CDR1 SGHAT, CDR2 FQNNGV. The CDR3 covers 14 residues. V gave up 3 bases and J gave up 3 bases, with 12 bases separating them. The chain's CDR3 is CASSFPGPGYEQYF. The CDR3 nucleotides read TGTGCCAGCAGCTTTCCAGGGCCGGGCTACGAGCAGTACTTC.

J is TRBJ2-1 and V is TRBV9, with 15 bases matching TRBD2. V lost 4 bases to trimming and J lost 5 bases; unmatched junction nucleotides: 10. Per germline, CDR1 SGDLS and CDR2 YYNGEE. This CDR3 has 18 residues. CDR3 DNA sequence: TGTGCCAGCAGCACCCGGACTAGCGGGGGGGGGTTTAACAATGAGCAGTTCTTC. Residues: CASSTRTSGGGFNNEQFF. The variable domain in full, completed from reference TRBV9 and TRBJ2-1, reads DSGVTQTPKHLITATGQRVTLRCSPRSGDLSVYWYQQSLDQGLQFLIQYYNGEERAKGNILERFSAQQFPDLHSELNLSSLELGDSALYFCASSTRTSGGGFNNEQFFGPGTRLTVL.

CDR3 in DNA: TGTGCCAGCAGTTCCTATTATCAGCCCCAGCATTTT. This sequence encodes CASSSYYQPQHF. The chain is built from TRBV12-3 or TRBV12-4 and TRBJ1-5, with no clear D. This CDR3 region has 12 residues. V shed 4 bases and J shed 5 bases, with 6 bases lying between them.

J is TRBJ2-7 and V is TRBV19; 12 bases map to TRBD2. Trimming removed 4 bases from V and 0 bases from J; junction bases left unmatched: 10. CDR3 length equals 18 residues. Germline CDR1 is LNHDA and CDR2 is SQIVND (reference sequence). CDR3 residues: CASSRALAGGQNSYEQYF. In nucleotides, the CDR3 is TGTGCCAGTAGTAGGGCGCTAGCGGGGGGGCAGAACTCCTACGAGCAGTACTTC. Filled out from reference TRBV19 and TRBJ2-7, the complete variable domain reads DGGITQSPKYLFRKEGQNVTLSCEQNLNHDAMYWYRQDPGQGLRLIYYSQIVNDFQKGDIAEGYSVSREKKESFPLTVTSAQKNPTAFYLCASSRALAGGQNSYEQYFGPGTRLTVT.